The next 32 T cell receptor beta chains were all read from a single sample in a study of shared clonotypes between healthy human individuals. Measured with immunoSEQ multiplex PCR; TCRdb has only the in-frame clones, and not every one. The sample holds 90,000 to 120,000 clones, around 68% seen once. Material for sequencing was memory CD8+ T cells sorted from blood. The subset was: CD45RO+ cells pooled with CCR7-negative TemRA cells. These receptors were collected from a young woman in good health.

J is TRBJ2-7 and V is TRBV4-1; 12 positions match TRBD2. V lost 4 bases and J lost 0; bases outside the gene matches: 7. The length of the CDR3 is 17 residues. CDR1 is MGHRA, CDR2 YSYEKL, per germline. CDR3 loop: CASSRGLAGPSSYEQYF. CDR3 bases: TGCGCCAGCAGCCGGGGACTAGCGGGCCCGAGCTCCTACGAGCAGTACTTC.

V gene TRBV7-9 combines with J gene TRBJ2-3; D ambiguous. Germline V gene data show CDR1 as SEHNR and CDR2 as FQNEAQ (reference sequence). V was cut by 5 bases and J by 2 bases, with 8 bases left in between. The CDR3 consists of 13 residues. The CDR3 spells CASSPRATDTQYF. CDR3 nucleotides: TGTGCCAGCAGCCCCCGGGCCACAGATACGCAGTATTTT. The full variable domain, with the rest looked up from reference TRBV7-9 and TRBJ2-3, is DTGVSQNPRHKITKRGQNVTFRCDPISEHNRLYWYRQTLGQGPEFLTYFQNEAQLEKSRLLSDRFSAERPKGSFSTLEIQRTEQGDSAMYLCASSPRATDTQYFGPGTRLTVL.

The table lists this clone with a count of one. The J gene is TRBJ2-7, the V gene TRBV27; perhaps D is TRBD1 or TRBD2 (5 bases each). CDR3 length: 15 amino acids. V was cut by 5 bases and J by 0 bases, with 14 bases left in between. CDR1 is MNHEY and CDR2 is SMNVEV in the germline V gene (reference sequence). Written as DNA, the CDR3 is TGTGCCAGCAGTCAGCCGGGACGGAGCTCCTACGAGCAGTACTTC. This codes for CASSQPGRSSYEQYF.

The chain employs TRBV5-1 and TRBJ2-7, with D perhaps matching TRBD1 (6 bases). The CDR3 spans 12 residues. With 2 bases removed from V and 6 bases from J, the gap between germline ends came to 9 bases. Germline V CDR1 and CDR2: SGHRS, YFSETQ. The chain's CDR3 is CASSFQGSEQYF. The CDR3 DNA follows: TGCGCCAGCAGCTTTCAGGGGAGCGAGCAGTACTTC.

The V call is TRBV19, the J call TRBJ1-3; D is undetermined. CDR3 size: 15 residues. Trimming shortened V by 3 bases and J by 0 bases, and 9 bases separated the two germline ends. CDR1 is LNHDA, CDR2 SQIVND, per germline (reference sequence). In nucleotides, the CDR3 is TGTGCCAGTAGTATGTGGCAGTACTCTGGAAACACCATATATTTT. It encodes CASSMWQYSGNTIYF.

The chain couples TRBV5-4 to TRBJ2-3, with 7 bases aligning to TRBD1. The CDR3 has 15 residues. Germline values: CDR1 SGHNT, CDR2 YYREEE (reference sequence). V dropped 3 bases and J dropped 6; count of bases not matched to a gene: 10. CDR3 sequence: CASSWSGQPMDTQYF. For the CDR3, the DNA is TGTGCCAGCAGCTGGTCGGGACAGCCCATGGATACGCAGTATTTT.

Of note for this clone: The sample carries other DNA sequences with the same CDR3. This chain connects TRBV2 to TRBJ2-5; a possible D gene is TRBD1 (5 bases). V was trimmed by 6 bases and J by 5 bases, leaving 10 bases between them. This CDR3 has 12 residues. CDR1 and CDR2 (germline): SNHLY, FYNNEI. CDR3 amino acids: CASRGQGETQYF. CDR3 nucleotides: TGTGCCAGCAGGGGTCAGGGTGAGACCCAGTACTTC.

The J gene is TRBJ1-5, the V gene TRBV30; TRBD1 matches 8 bases. Germline V lookup: CDR1 GTSNPN, CDR2 SVGIG (reference sequence). V was clipped by 0 bases and J by 7 bases; unmatched bases: 8. This CDR3 spans 15 amino acids. The CDR3 loop is CAWSVPWTGKQPQHF. CDR3 in DNA: TGTGCCTGGAGTGTACCCTGGACAGGGAAACAGCCCCAGCATTTT.

The rearrangement links TRBV7-9 to TRBJ1-4; 8 nucleotides agree with TRBD1. The CDR3 has 14 residues. V was pared by 5 bases and J by 5 bases, with 4 bases of the junction left unmatched. Germline V gene sequence: CDR1 SEHNR, CDR2 FQNEAQ (reference sequence). CDR3 sequence: CASSHRDRNEKLFF. Written as DNA, the CDR3 is TGTGCCAGCAGCCACCGGGACAGGAATGAAAAACTGTTTTTT.

V gene TRBV7-2 combines with J gene TRBJ1-5; unclear D gene. The CDR3 has 14 amino acids. The germline V and J ends were trimmed by 4 bases and 7 bases, with 14 bases remaining between them. The V gene's germline CDR1 is SGHTA and CDR2 FQGNSA. The CDR3 spells CASSSKVGYQPQHF. The CDR3 DNA sequence: TGTGCCAGCAGCTCAAAAGTAGGGTACCAGCCCCAGCATTTT.

This chain connects TRBV5-1 to TRBJ1-3, with a possible D match to TRBD1 (5 bases). CDR1 SGHRS and CDR2 YFSETQ come from the germline V gene. The CDR3 runs to 15 residues. Trimming shortened V by 4 bases and J by 11 bases, and 22 bases separated the two germline ends. The CDR3 coding sequence is TGCGCCAGCAGCCATACCGACAGTGGGGCCACCCCCATATATTTT. It translates to CASSHTDSGATPIYF.

The sample holds many counts of this clone. This chain uses TRBV27 with TRBJ2-3; the D is unclear. The germline V and J ends were trimmed by 3 bases and 6 bases, with 10 bases remaining between them. The length of the CDR3 is 13 residues. CDR1 is MNHEY, CDR2 SMNVEV, per germline (reference sequence). CDR3 protein: CASSLIGSDTQYF. CDR3 DNA: TGTGCCAGCAGTTTGATTGGATCCGATACGCAGTATTTT.

The CDR3 reads CASSLGVWQFF. In DNA form, the CDR3 reads TGTGCCAGCAGTTTAGGGGTCTGGCAGTTCTTC. The chain has TRBV25-1 and TRBJ2-1; D is possibly TRBD1 (5 bases). CDR3 length: 11 residues. Trimming took 5 bases from V and 12 from J, leaving 11 bases between them. CDR1 MGHDK and CDR2 SYGVNS come from the germline V gene.

The rearrangement links TRBV5-1 to TRBJ2-3, with D perhaps matching TRBD1 or TRBD2 (5 bases each). The CDR3 runs 17 residues. CDR1 and CDR2 from the germline V gene are SGHRS and YFSETQ. V gave up 0 bases and J gave up 5 bases, with 19 bases separating them. This chain's CDR3 is CASSLAGAIRAGDTQYF. As DNA, the CDR3 is TGCGCCAGCAGCTTGGCCGGGGCCATCAGGGCGGGAGATACGCAGTATTTT.

A note on this clone: A clone one base away is much larger, so this may be a read error. The CDR3 here is CASSSGLAYNEQFF. The CDR3 nucleotides are TGTGCCAGCAGCTCGGGACTAGCCTACAATGAGCAGTTCTTC. The V call is TRBV11-2, the J call TRBJ2-1, with 8 bases aligning to TRBD2. The CDR3 consists of 14 residues. V was clipped by 4 bases and J by 2 bases; unmatched bases: 1. CDR1 is SGHAT, CDR2 FQNNGV, per germline.

This chain links TRBV14 with TRBJ2-7; 9 nucleotides agree with TRBD2. This CDR3 has 16 residues. Trimming removed 1 base from V and 6 bases from J; junction bases left unmatched: 10. Germline CDR1 SGHDN, CDR2 FVKESK. CDR3 DNA: TGTGCCAGCAGCCAAGCGGGACTAGCTGTCGGGGCCGAGCAGTACTTC. It codes for CASSQAGLAVGAEQYF.

This clone was seen at least ten times. This chain uses TRBV28 with TRBJ2-7; 10 bases fit TRBD2. J lost 5 bases, V lost 6 bases, and 4 bases had no gene match. CDR3 length equals 13 residues. Per germline, CDR1 MDHEN and CDR2 SYDVKM. The CDR3 nucleotides read TGTGCCAGCAGCGAAGGACTAGCGGACGAGCAGTACTTC. Residues: CASSEGLADEQYF.

The CDR3 reads CASSLGDLLELGTQYF. The CDR3 bases are TGTGCCAGCAGCTTGGGGGACTTACTGGAGCTTGGGACCCAGTACTTC. The J gene is TRBJ2-5, the V gene TRBV5-6, with D possibly being TRBD2 (6 bases). The CDR3 covers 16 residues. Germline-derived CDR1 and CDR2 are SGHDT and YYEEEE. Between the trimmed V and J ends, which lost 0 bases and 7 bases, there was a span of 19 bases.

The chain combines TRBV18 with TRBJ2-7, with D perhaps TRBD2 (5 bases). Trimming stripped 3 bases from V and 5 bases from J, with 20 bases between. This CDR3 comprises 16 residues. Germline CDR1 KGHSH, CDR2 LQKENI. The CDR3 sequence is CASSPMEAVGNHEQYF. The CDR3 coding sequence is TGTGCCAGCTCACCGATGGAAGCGGTCGGGAACCACGAGCAGTACTTC.

This clone came up many times. The V and J genes are TRBV2 and TRBJ2-5; TRBD2 agrees at 9 bases. Judging by the DNA end, TRBJ2-7 fits better; the J call may be wrong. This CDR3 region has 15 residues. From germline, CDR1 is SNHLY and CDR2 FYNNEI. CDR3 bases: TGTGCCAGCAGCTCCAGAGATAGCGGGAGCTACGAGCAGTACTTC. It encodes CASSSRDSGSYEQYF.

The J gene is TRBJ2-7, the V gene TRBV25-1; TRBD2 matches 11 bases. The CDR3 runs to 13 residues. V lost 6 bases and J lost 5; bases outside the gene matches: 3. In germline, CDR1 is MGHDK, CDR2 SYGVNS. The DNA for the CDR3 is TGTGCCAGCAGCGGGACTAGCGGTAACGAGCAGTACTTC. Protein product: CASSGTSGNEQYF.

This clone was observed at least ten times. This chain joins TRBV2 and TRBJ2-7; D call uncertain. The CDR3 runs to 12 residues. Trimming took 5 bases from V and 4 from J, leaving 9 bases between them. Germline V gives CDR1 SNHLY, CDR2 FYNNEI. DNA for the CDR3: TGTGCCAGCAGTAGGCTAGAGTACGAGCAGTACTTC. This translates into CASSRLEYEQYF.

This rearrangement joins TRBV28 to TRBJ2-6; the match to TRBD2 covers 10 bases. The V segment lost 7 bases and the J segment 2 bases; nucleotides outside the gene matches: 8. Per germline, CDR1 MDHEN and CDR2 SYDVKM. The CDR3 loop spans 17 amino acids. CDR3 protein: CASTGAGGPAGANVLTF. CDR3 DNA sequence: TGTGCCAGCACCGGAGCGGGAGGGCCAGCTGGGGCCAACGTCCTGACTTTC.

This chain joins TRBV19 and TRBJ1-1; a weak D match, TRBD1 (5 bases). CDR3 length equals 15 residues. Germline V gene lookup returns CDR1 LNHDA and CDR2 SQIVND (reference sequence). Between the trimmed V and J ends, which lost 5 bases and 5 bases, there was a span of 18 bases. CDR3 amino acids: CASSAWTHQGTEAFF. The CDR3 DNA reads as TGTGCCAGTAGTGCCTGGACTCATCAGGGAACTGAAGCTTTCTTT.

The table lists this clone with many counts. This chain links TRBV12-5 with TRBJ2-7; D is undetermined. The length of the CDR3 is 17 residues. Trimming cost V 0 bases and J 7 bases, with 22 bases left between them. CDR1 and CDR2 from the germline V gene are LGHNT and FRNRAP. The CDR3 DNA follows: TGTGCTAGTGGTTTGGTACGTACCGCTAGAAATCCGCGAGAGCAGTACTTC. It codes for CASGLVRTARNPREQYF. Combining the CDR3 with reference TRBV12-5 and TRBJ2-7 gives the whole variable domain DARVTQTPRHKVTEMGQEVTMRCQPILGHNTVFWYRQTMMQGLELLAYFRNRAPLDDSGMPKDRFSAEMPDATLATLKIQPSEPRDSAVYFCASGLVRTARNPREQYFGPGTRLTVT.

This clone showed up just a few times. The gene calls are TRBV2 and TRBJ2-3; 13 bases align to TRBD2. The V gene's germline CDR1 is SNHLY and CDR2 FYNNEI. The trim removed 6 bases at V and 6 bases at J, leaving 9 bases unmatched. The CDR3 runs 16 residues. This CDR3 reads CASSPGTSGNGDTQYF. CDR3 nucleotide sequence: TGTGCCAGCAGCCCCGGGACTAGCGGGAATGGGGATACGCAGTATTTT. Combining the CDR3 with reference TRBV2 and TRBJ2-3 gives the whole variable domain EPEVTQTPSHQVTQMGQEVILRCVPISNHLYFYWYRQILGQKVEFLVSFYNNEISEKSEIFDDQFSVERPDGSNFTLKIRSTKLEDSAMYFCASSPGTSGNGDTQYFGPGTRLTVL.

The chain couples TRBV6-1 to TRBJ1-2, with D maybe TRBD1 (5 bases). The CDR3 length is 15 residues. Germline assignment: CDR1 MNHNS and CDR2 SASEGT. V gave up 4 bases and J gave up 0 bases, with 12 bases separating them. The CDR3, as DNA: TGTGCCAGCAGTGCTCGACAGTCCCCTAACTATGGCTACACCTTC. It encodes CASSARQSPNYGYTF.

V is TRBV7-2 and J is TRBJ1-5; TRBD1 might be the D (5 bases). The V gene's germline CDR1 is SGHTA and CDR2 FQGNSA. This CDR3 is built from 15 residues. Trimming removed 5 bases from V and 7 bases from J, with 18 bases in between. The chain's CDR3 is CASSLDTLTPQPQHF. The CDR3 DNA is TGTGCCAGCAGCCTGGACACCCTTACTCCCCAGCCCCAGCATTTT.

Note on this clone: The identical CDR3 is also encoded by other nucleotide sequences in the sample. The chain combines TRBV18 with TRBJ2-1, with 7 bases that match TRBD2. V trimming: 6 bases; J trimming: 7 bases; junction bases outside the gene matches: 12. The CDR3 spans 15 residues. Germline CDR1 and CDR2: KGHSH and LQKENI. The CDR3 region has the DNA TGTGCCAGCTCCGGGAGGTCTGGCCTCTATAATGAGCAGTTCTTC. It encodes CASSGRSGLYNEQFF.

CDR3 in DNA: TGCGCCAGCAGCTTACAACCGGGACACGCGGGAGGGGGTCTCTACAATGAGCAGTTCTTC. Translating it yields CASSLQPGHAGGGLYNEQFF. The V gene is TRBV5-1, the J gene TRBJ2-1, with TRBD2 identical over 9 bases. The CDR3 runs 20 residues. The V gene's germline CDR1 is SGHRS and CDR2 YFSETQ. V lost 2 bases, J lost 3 bases, and 18 bases stayed unmatched. Together with reference TRBV5-1 and TRBJ2-1, the CDR3 gives the full variable domain: KAGVTQTPRYLIKTRGQQVTLSCSPISGHRSVSWYQQTPGQGLQFLFEYFSETQRNKGNFPGRFSGRQFSNSRSEMNVSTLELGDSALYLCASSLQPGHAGGGLYNEQFFGPGTRLTVL.

Ten or more counts support this clone. This chain's CDR3 is CASRALYLPETQYF. CDR3 nucleotide sequence: TGTGCCAGCAGAGCCTTGTACCTTCCAGAGACCCAGTACTTC. The chain has TRBV6-5 and TRBJ2-5; D unresolved. CDR1 and CDR2 (germline): MNHEY, SVGAGI. The CDR3 has 14 residues. Trimming pared 6 bases from V and 4 bases from J, leaving 15 bases between.

The rearrangement uses TRBV27 and TRBJ2-7; 7 bases agree with TRBD1. CDR1 is MNHEY and CDR2 is SMNVEV in the germline V gene (reference sequence). V was pared by 2 bases and J by 1 base, with 2 bases of the junction left unmatched. The CDR3 consists of 14 residues. This chain's CDR3 is CASSLGTASYEQYF. In DNA, the CDR3 is TGTGCCAGCAGTTTAGGGACAGCTTCCTACGAGCAGTACTTC.